This TCR beta chain was documented in a study of identical twins. MiXCR, applied by TCRdb to the 5' RACE reads, yields one record per CDR3 protein. In the table there are hundreds of thousands of distinct CDR3 sequences, around 8.3% of which are singletons. The V and J ends lost 6 bases and 6 bases respectively, with 15 bases between them. This CDR3 comprises 14 residues. Germline V gene data show CDR1 as MNHEY and CDR2 as SVGEGT. The donors were all healthy and Caucasian. This clonotype was seen at least ten times. These data are also associated with another study on yellow fever vaccine responses in identical twins. This second report adds: Twins reportedly mounted vaccine T cell responses that seemed partly convergent, partly personalized.

The chain combines TRBV6-2 or TRBV6-3 with TRBJ1-5, with D possibly matching TRBD1 (5 bases). Sequencing input: PBMCs. This sequence was found in a young woman in good health. CDR3 DNA sequence: TGTGCCAGCAGAGGGTCAGGGTTCCCTCAGCCCCAGCATTTT. The encoded protein is CASRGSGFPQPQHF.